The clone carrying this TCR beta chain has just one count. Original processing methods: Amplification of reference gene primers provided the estimated nucleated cell counts. Sequencing used immunoSEQ multiplex PCR; TCRdb keeps in-frame clones, though not all of them. V, J and clone size are those of that table, while D and trimming were read from the DNA. The data show 62,000 or so clones, with approximately 92% seen just once and roughly 8% held by the top ten. The CDR3 is 15 residues long. CDR1 is SGHTA, CDR2 FQGNSA, per germline. Trimming took off 4 bases at V and 1 base at J, with 13 bases between the two ends. The data derive from a study of blood T cell repertoires in COVID-19. Turning to the study itself: Acute and convalescent COVID-19 specimens originated in the United States, Italy and Spain.

Sample: peripheral blood. V gene TRBV7-2 combines with J gene TRBJ1-1; weak D call: TRBD1 (5 bases). This receptor was taken from a man aged 45 to 65 with active COVID-19. This CDR3 reads CASSSVWGGNTEAFF. The CDR3 DNA reads as TGTGCCAGCAGCTCAGTTTGGGGGGGGAACACTGAAGCTTTCTTT.